The clone carrying this TCR beta chain was found a few times. What it recognizes is unknown. cDNA libraries for TCR beta contained unique molecular identifiers. TCRdb redid the calling of the PCR reads with MiXCR, one entry per CDR3 protein. The table lists about 430,000 distinct CDR3 sequences, about 40% of them singletons. The germline gives CDR1 ENHRY, CDR2 SYGVKD. The CDR3 runs 12 residues. V was pared by 3 bases and J by 0 bases, with 1 base between. The sample originates from a study of post-analysis software for immune sequencing data. General study points: Included in a set of four or five TRBV segments more frequent in patients than controls were TRBV5-6, TRBV5-1 and TRBV20-1. The authors found that F measure strongly co-clustered same-batch samples.

The chain uses TRBV10-3 and TRBJ2-3; D gene uncertain. Sequenced: blood. This clonotype was sampled from a girl aged 2 to 9 with multiple sclerosis. The chain's CDR3 is CAISDSTDTQYF. As DNA, the CDR3 is TGTGCCATCAGTGACAGCACAGATACGCAGTATTTT.